This T cell receptor (beta chain) was sequenced for a study of human T cells and chemical hapten exposure. On the study more broadly: DPC at 2% was the sensitizing agent, placed on 2 cm by 2 cm of upper inner arm skin. Regarding the study as a whole: Correlating positively with patch test score were the PT1 expanded TCR counts.

Looked up from germline, CDR1 is SGHRS and CDR2 is YFSETQ. The V and J ends lost 5 bases and 2 bases respectively, with 14 bases between them. CDR3 length: 15 amino acids. TCRdb called the RACE reads again in MiXCR, with one record for every CDR3 protein. The sample has some 71,000 distinct CDR3 sequences, about a tenth seen once; the top ten hold roughly 7%. Many counts were recorded for this clonotype. Antigen: not known. The time point is: patch test 2, 6 weeks after DPC sensitization. Indicated treatment: therapeutic diphenylcyclopropenone sensitization with weekly scalp DPC. This TCR was sampled from a woman in her 50s with alopecia areata. Some clones in this sample may be carry-over from other donors' samples. The chain uses TRBV5-1 and TRBJ1-5; D might be TRBD1 (5 bases). Sequencing used whole blood, obtained in connection with sensitization to the hapten diphenylcyclopropenone (DPC). The CDR3 protein is CASSLTGTGNQPQHF. The CDR3 bases are TGCGCCAGCAGTTTAACCGGGACCGGCAATCAGCCCCAGCATTTT.